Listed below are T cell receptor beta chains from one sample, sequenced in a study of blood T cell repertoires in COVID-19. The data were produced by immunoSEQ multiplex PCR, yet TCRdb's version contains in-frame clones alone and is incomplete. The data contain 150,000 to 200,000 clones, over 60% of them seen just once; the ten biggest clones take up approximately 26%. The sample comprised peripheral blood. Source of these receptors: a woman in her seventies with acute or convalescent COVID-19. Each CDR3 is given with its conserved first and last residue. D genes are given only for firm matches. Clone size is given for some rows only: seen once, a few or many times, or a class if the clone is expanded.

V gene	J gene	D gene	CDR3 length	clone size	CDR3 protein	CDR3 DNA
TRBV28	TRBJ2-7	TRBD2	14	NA	CASSFGGRLYEQYF	TGTGCCAGCAGTTTCGGCGGGAGGCTCTACGAGCAGTACTTC
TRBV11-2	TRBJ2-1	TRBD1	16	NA	CASSFFGTGGYNEQFF	TGTGCCAGCAGCTTCTTCGGGACAGGGGGTTACAATGAGCAGTTCTTC
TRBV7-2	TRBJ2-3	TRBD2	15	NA	CASSLSGRTTDTQYF	TGTGCCAGCAGCTTAAGCGGGAGGACGACAGATACGCAGTATTTT
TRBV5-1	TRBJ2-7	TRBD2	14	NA	CASSRTSGDREQYF	TGCGCCAGCAGTCGGACTAGCGGGGACCGGGAGCAGTACTTC
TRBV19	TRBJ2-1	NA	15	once	CASSILGRQYNEQFF	TGTGCCAGTAGTATTTTGGGGAGGCAGTACAATGAGCAGTTCTTC
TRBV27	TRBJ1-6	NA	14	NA	CASSLKDRNSPLHF	TGTGCCAGCAGTTTAAAGGACAGAAATTCACCCCTCCACTTT
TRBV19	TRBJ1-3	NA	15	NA	CASSEQALPGNTIYF	TGTGCCAGTAGCGAACAGGCCCTGCCTGGAAACACCATATATTTT
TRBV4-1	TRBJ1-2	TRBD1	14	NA	CASSQDRVSYGYTF	TGCGCCAGCAGCCAGGACAGGGTCAGCTATGGCTACACCTTC
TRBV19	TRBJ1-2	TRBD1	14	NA	CASSIRDSNYGYTF	TGTGCCAGTAGTATCCGGGACAGTAACTATGGCTACACCTTC
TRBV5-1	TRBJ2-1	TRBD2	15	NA	CASTLGAGGFNEQFF	TGCGCCAGCACCCTGGGAGCGGGAGGGTTCAATGAGCAGTTCTTC
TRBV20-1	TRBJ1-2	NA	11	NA	CSASRVGGYTF	TGCAGTGCCAGCAGGGTCGGAGGCTACACCTTC
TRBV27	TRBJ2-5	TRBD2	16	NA	CASSLSPGLAQETQYF	TGTGCCAGCAGTTTATCCCCAGGACTAGCCCAAGAGACCCAGTACTTC
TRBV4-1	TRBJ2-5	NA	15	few	CASSPSIWARETQYF	TGCGCCAGCAGCCCCTCCATCTGGGCGCGAGAGACCCAGTACTTC
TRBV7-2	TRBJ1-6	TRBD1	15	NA	CASSLVRDRDSPLHF	TGTGCCAGCAGCTTAGTGAGGGACAGAGATTCACCCCTCCACTTT
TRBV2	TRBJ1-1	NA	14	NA	CASSARTTNTEAFF	TGTGCCAGCAGTGCGAGGACAACGAACACTGAAGCTTTCTTT
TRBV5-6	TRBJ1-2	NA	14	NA	CASSFVTPVRGYTF	TGTGCCAGCAGCTTTGTGACACCAGTTAGAGGCTACACCTTC
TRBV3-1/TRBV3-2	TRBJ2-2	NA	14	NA	CASKDFGSPGELFF	TGTGCCAGCAAAGACTTTGGGTCTCCCGGGGAGCTGTTTTTT
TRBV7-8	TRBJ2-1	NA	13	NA	CASSSLRDNEQFF	TGTGCCAGCAGCTCCCTGAGGGACAATGAGCAGTTCTTC
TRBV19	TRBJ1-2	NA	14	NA	CASSIETGQASYTF	TGTGCCAGTAGTATAGAGACTGGACAAGCCTCCTACACCTTC
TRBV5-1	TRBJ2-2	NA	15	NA	CASSFVSGNTGELFF	TGCGCCAGCAGCTTTGTTAGCGGTAACACCGGGGAGCTGTTTTTT
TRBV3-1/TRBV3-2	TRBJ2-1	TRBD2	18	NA	CASSQDLATSGRNNEQFF	TGTGCCAGCAGCCAAGATCTTGCTACTAGCGGGAGGAACAATGAGCAGTTCTTC
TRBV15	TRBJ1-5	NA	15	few	CATSSTSYSNQPQHF	TGTGCCACCAGCAGTACAAGTTATAGCAATCAGCCCCAGCATTTT
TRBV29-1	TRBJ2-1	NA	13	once	CSVLRDSYNEQFF	TGCAGCGTTTTGCGGGACTCCTACAATGAGCAGTTCTTC
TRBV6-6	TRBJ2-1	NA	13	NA	CASSYTGYNEQFF	TGTGCCAGCAGTTACACGGGTTACAATGAGCAGTTCTTC
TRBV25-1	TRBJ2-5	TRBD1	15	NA	CASSPGTGNQETQYF	TGTGCCAGCAGTCCCGGGACAGGGAACCAAGAGACCCAGTACTTC
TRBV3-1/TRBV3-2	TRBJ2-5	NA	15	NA	CASSRLAQGKETQYF	TGTGCCAGCAGCCGACTGGCCCAGGGAAAAGAGACCCAGTACTTC
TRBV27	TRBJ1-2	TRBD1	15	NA	CASSRRTGNNYGYTF	TGTGCCAGCAGTCGTCGGACAGGGAATAACTATGGCTACACCTTC
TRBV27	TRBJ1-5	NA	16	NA	CASSFRGRDSNQPQHF	TGTGCCAGCAGTTTCCGAGGCAGGGATAGCAATCAGCCCCAGCATTTT
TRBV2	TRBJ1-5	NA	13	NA	CASSEGSGQPQHF	TGTGCCAGCAGTGAAGGTAGTGGTCAGCCCCAGCATTTT
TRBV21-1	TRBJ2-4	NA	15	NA	CASSKGHRTKNIQYF	TGTGCCAGCAGCAAGGGGCATCGAACCAAAAACATTCAGTACTTC
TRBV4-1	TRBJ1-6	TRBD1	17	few	CASSYGKTGATNSPLHF	TGCGCCAGCAGCTATGGAAAGACAGGGGCCACTAATTCACCCCTCCACTTT
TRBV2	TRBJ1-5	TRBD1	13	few	CASSQGEYQPQHF	TGTGCCAGCAGTCAGGGGGAATATCAGCCCCAGCATTTT
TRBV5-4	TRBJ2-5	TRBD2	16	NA	CASSPLAGVPQETQYF	TGTGCCAGCAGCCCTTTAGCGGGAGTACCGCAAGAGACCCAGTACTTC
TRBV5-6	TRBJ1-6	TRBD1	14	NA	CASSLMTGSSPLHF	TGTGCCAGCAGCTTGATGACAGGGTCATCACCCCTCCACTTT
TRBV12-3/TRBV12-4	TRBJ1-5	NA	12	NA	CASSYSNQPQHF	TGTGCCAGCAGTTACTCCAATCAGCCCCAGCATTTT
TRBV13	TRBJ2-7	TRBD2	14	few	CASSGLAGLNEQYF	TGTGCCAGCAGTGGACTAGCCGGTCTCAACGAGCAGTACTTC
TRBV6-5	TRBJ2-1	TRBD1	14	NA	CASTRDRSNNEQFF	TGTGCCAGCACTCGGGACAGGTCGAACAATGAGCAGTTCTTC
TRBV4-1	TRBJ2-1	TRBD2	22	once	CASTPVVALLGTSGRFVHEQFF	TGCGCCAGCACCCCGGTCGTAGCTCTGCTGGGCACTAGCGGGAGGTTTGTGCATGAGCAGTTCTTC
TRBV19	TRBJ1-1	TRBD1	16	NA	CASSSPQGTLNTEAFF	TGTGCCAGTAGTTCTCCACAGGGGACGTTGAACACTGAAGCTTTCTTT
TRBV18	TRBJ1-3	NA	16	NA	CASSPGGLGSGNTIYF	TGTGCCAGCTCCCCCGGGGGATTAGGCTCTGGAAACACCATATATTTT
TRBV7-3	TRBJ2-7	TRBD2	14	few	CASSPTSGTYEQYF	TGTGCCAGCAGCCCGACTAGCGGCACCTACGAGCAGTACTTC
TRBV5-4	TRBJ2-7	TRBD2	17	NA	CASSSQPLVAGAHEQYF	TGTGCCAGCAGCTCTCAACCCCTAGTAGCGGGAGCTCACGAGCAGTACTTC